Following are 12 T cell receptor beta chains from one sample sequenced in a study of response to subunit inactivated influenza vaccine. One entry per CDR3 protein results from TCRdb running MiXCR on the RT-PCR reads. This sample yields hundreds of thousands of distinct CDR3 sequences, of which about 18% are seen a single time; roughly 10% belongs to the top ten. The specimen was PBMCs from blood, collected around 5 days after vaccination. Every receptor here comes from a man aged 45 to 65 who received an inactivated influenza vaccine.

The chain has TRBV6-1 and TRBJ2-5; TRBD2 agrees at 9 bases. Germline trimming cut 7 bases from V and 5 bases from J; bases unmatched to any gene: 5. Germline-derived CDR1 and CDR2 are MNHNS and SASEGT. The CDR3 covers 13 residues. The CDR3 reads CASKERGVETQYF. CDR3 bases: TGTGCCAGCAAGGAGCGGGGGGTCGAGACCCAGTACTTC.

The rearrangement links TRBV5-1 to TRBJ2-3; D not resolved. The germline CDR1 and CDR2 sequences are SGHRS and YFSETQ. The CDR3 has 15 amino acids. V was clipped by 0 bases and J by 6 bases, with 14 bases between them. DNA of the CDR3: TGCGCCAGCAGCTTGGGAGGCGTCCTCTCGGATACGCAGTATTTT. Translating gives CASSLGGVLSDTQYF.

The chain carries TRBV6-2 or TRBV6-3 and TRBJ1-2; weak D call: TRBD1 (5 bases). The germline V gene encodes CDR1 MNHEY and CDR2 SVGEGT. The V gene lost 6 bases and the J gene lost 4 bases, with 21 bases spanning the gap. This CDR3 is 16 amino acids long. CDR3 nucleotide sequence: TGTGCCAGCAGCACGGGACCTAAGGAAAGGATCTATGGCTACACCTTC. Encoded protein: CASSTGPKERIYGYTF.

The sample holds a few counts of this clonotype. J is TRBJ1-5 and V is TRBV4-1; D unresolved. V was trimmed by 1 base and J by 8 bases, leaving 6 bases between them. There are 12 residues in the CDR3. The germline gives CDR1 MGHRA, CDR2 YSYEKL. As DNA, the CDR3 is TGCGCCAGCAGCCAAGGGGCGGAGCCCCAGCATTTT. It codes for CASSQGAEPQHF.

This clonotype was observed a few times. J is TRBJ2-5 and V is TRBV10-2, with TRBD2 matching over 10 bases. The germline V gene encodes CDR1 WSHSY and CDR2 SAAADI. V shed 3 bases, J shed 1 base, and the junction held 2 bases outside the gene matches. The CDR3 length is 15 residues. CDR3 amino acids: CASSDTSGTQETQYF. The CDR3 nucleotides read TGCGCCAGCAGTGATACTAGCGGGACCCAAGAGACCCAGTACTTC.

The J gene is TRBJ1-5, the V gene TRBV20-1; D is unclear. Trimming removed 3 bases at V and 9 bases at J, with 15 bases between. CDR3 size: 13 residues. Germline values: CDR1 DFQATT, CDR2 SNEGSKA (reference sequence). The CDR3 protein is CSASRGPNRPQHF. In nucleotides, the CDR3 is TGCAGTGCTAGCCGCGGACCGAACCGGCCCCAGCATTTT.

This clonotype came up many times. This chain joins TRBV29-1 and TRBJ1-1; D is perhaps TRBD1 (5 bases). Germline V gives CDR1 SQVTM, CDR2 ANQGSEA. The V and J ends lost 7 bases and 0 bases respectively, with 9 bases between them. The CDR3 spans 12 residues. The CDR3 is CSALGVNTEAFF. Written as DNA, the CDR3 is TGCAGCGCCCTAGGGGTGAACACTGAAGCTTTCTTT.

This clonotype turned up a few times. The chain has TRBV6-1 and TRBJ2-5, with 10 bases that match TRBD1. There are 17 residues in the CDR3. Germline assignment: CDR1 MNHNS and CDR2 SASEGT. J lost 1 base, V lost 5 bases, and 10 bases had no gene match. The CDR3 here is CASSTSGTGVPQETQYF. CDR3 DNA: TGTGCCAGCAGTACCTCCGGGACAGGGGTACCCCAAGAGACCCAGTACTTC.

This clonotype was detected only a few times. This chain joins TRBV6-1 and TRBJ1-3; D is undetermined. The CDR3 runs to 14 residues. The germline V and J ends were trimmed by 6 bases and 0 bases, with 9 bases remaining between them. CDR1 is MNHNS, CDR2 SASEGT, per germline. The CDR3, as DNA: TGTGCCAGCAGCCTACAGTTCTCTGGAAACACCATATATTTT. This encodes CASSLQFSGNTIYF.

This clonotype was picked up a small number of times. The chain uses TRBV5-1 and TRBJ1-1, with D possibly being TRBD1 (5 bases). The CDR3 sequence is 15 residues long. Germline-derived CDR1 and CDR2 are SGHRS and YFSETQ. Trimming pared 0 bases from V and 2 bases from J, leaving 11 bases between. The CDR3, as DNA: TGCGCCAGCAGCTTGGCCGGGGGGATCAACACTGAAGCTTTCTTT. This sequence encodes CASSLAGGINTEAFF.

The chain has TRBV12-3 or TRBV12-4 and TRBJ2-1, with D uncertain. The V and J ends lost 7 bases and 6 bases respectively, with 16 bases between them. The CDR3 runs to 14 residues. DNA of the CDR3: TGTGCCAGCACCCAGAACGAATCTCCCAATGAGCAGTTCTTC. Its translation is CASTQNESPNEQFF.

This clonotype was recorded once. The genes are TRBV20-1 and TRBJ1-5; D remains unclear. Looked up from germline, CDR1 is DFQATT and CDR2 is SNEGSKA (reference sequence). V gave up 0 bases and J gave up 2 bases, with 14 bases separating them. CDR3 length: 16 residues. CDR3 in amino acids: CSARDPGLGGNQPQHF. The CDR3 DNA sequence: TGCAGTGCTAGAGATCCCGGGCTTGGGGGCAATCAGCCCCAGCATTTT.